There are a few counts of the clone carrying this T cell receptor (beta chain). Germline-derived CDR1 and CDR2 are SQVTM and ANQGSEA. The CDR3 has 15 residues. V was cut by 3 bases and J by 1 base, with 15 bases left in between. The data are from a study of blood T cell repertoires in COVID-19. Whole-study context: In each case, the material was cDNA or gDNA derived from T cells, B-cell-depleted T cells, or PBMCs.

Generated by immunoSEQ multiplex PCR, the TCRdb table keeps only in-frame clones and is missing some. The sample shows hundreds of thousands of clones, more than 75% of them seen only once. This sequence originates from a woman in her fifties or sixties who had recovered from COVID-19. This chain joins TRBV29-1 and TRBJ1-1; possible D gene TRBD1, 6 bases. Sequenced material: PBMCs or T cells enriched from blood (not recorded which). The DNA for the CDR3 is TGCAGCGTTGACAGGGGCCGATCGGGGAACACTGAAGCTTTCTTT. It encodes CSVDRGRSGNTEAFF.